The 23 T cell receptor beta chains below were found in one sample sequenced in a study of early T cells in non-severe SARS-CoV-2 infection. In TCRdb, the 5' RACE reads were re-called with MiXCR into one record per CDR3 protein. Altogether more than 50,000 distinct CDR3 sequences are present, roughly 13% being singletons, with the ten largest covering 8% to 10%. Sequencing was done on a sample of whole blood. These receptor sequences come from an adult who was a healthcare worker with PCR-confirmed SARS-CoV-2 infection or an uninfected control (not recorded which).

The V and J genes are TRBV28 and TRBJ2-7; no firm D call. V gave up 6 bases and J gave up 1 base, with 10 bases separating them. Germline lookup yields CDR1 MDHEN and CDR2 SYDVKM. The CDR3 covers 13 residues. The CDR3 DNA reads TGTGCCAGCAGAATCCCGAGGTCCTACGAGCAGTACTTC. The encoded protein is CASRIPRSYEQYF.

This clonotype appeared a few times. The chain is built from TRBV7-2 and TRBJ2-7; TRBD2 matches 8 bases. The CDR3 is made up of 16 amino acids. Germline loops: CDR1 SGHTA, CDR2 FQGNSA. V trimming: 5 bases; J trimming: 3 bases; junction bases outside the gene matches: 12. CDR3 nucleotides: TGTGCCAGCAGCCCCAACCGGGGGGGAGGGGGCTACGAGCAGTACTTC. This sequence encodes CASSPNRGGGGYEQYF.

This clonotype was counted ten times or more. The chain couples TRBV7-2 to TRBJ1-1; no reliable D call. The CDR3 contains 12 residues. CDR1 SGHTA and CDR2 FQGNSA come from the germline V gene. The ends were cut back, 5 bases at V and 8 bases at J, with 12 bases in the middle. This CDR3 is CASSPPLAEAFF. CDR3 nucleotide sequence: TGTGCCAGCAGCCCCCCGCTGGCGGAAGCTTTCTTT.

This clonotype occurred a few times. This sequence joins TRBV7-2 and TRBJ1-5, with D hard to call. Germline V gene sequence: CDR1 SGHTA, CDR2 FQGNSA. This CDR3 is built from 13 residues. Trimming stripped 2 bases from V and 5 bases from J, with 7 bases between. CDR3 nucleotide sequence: TGTGCCAGCAGCTTATGGAGGGATCAGCCCCAGCATTTT. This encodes CASSLWRDQPQHF.

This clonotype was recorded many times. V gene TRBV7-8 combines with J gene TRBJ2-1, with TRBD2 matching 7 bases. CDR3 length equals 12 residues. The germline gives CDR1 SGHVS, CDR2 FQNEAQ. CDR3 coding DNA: TGTGCAGGGGAAGCGGGACGCAATGAGCAGTTCTTC. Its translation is CAGEAGRNEQFF.

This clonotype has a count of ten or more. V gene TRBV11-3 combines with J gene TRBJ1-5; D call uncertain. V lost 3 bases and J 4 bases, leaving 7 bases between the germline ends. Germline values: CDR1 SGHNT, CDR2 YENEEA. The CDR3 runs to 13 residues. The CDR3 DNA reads TGTGCCAGCAGCTTGGGAGAAAATCAGCCCCAGCATTTT. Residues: CASSLGENQPQHF.

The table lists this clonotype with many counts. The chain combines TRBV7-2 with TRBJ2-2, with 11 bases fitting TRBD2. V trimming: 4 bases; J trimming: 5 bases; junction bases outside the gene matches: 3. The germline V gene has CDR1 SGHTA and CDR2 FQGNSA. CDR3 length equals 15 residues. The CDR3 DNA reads TGTGCCAGCAGCTCGGGACTAGCGGTAACCGGGGAGCTGTTTTTT. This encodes CASSSGLAVTGELFF.

CDR3 DNA sequence: TGTGCCAGCAGCCTATGGGGCAGGGGAAAAGACGAGCAGTACTTC. It translates to CASSLWGRGKDEQYF. The rearrangement links TRBV3-1 to TRBJ2-7, with a possible D match to TRBD1 (6 bases). The CDR3 sequence is 15 residues long. Germline assignment: CDR1 LGHDT and CDR2 YNNKEL (reference sequence). V gave up 4 bases and J gave up 5 bases, with 18 bases separating them.

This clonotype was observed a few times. CDR3 amino acids: CASSLYPTSAIYNEQFF. The CDR3 DNA follows: TGTGCCAGCAGCTTATATCCTACTAGCGCTATCTACAATGAGCAGTTCTTC. The V call is TRBV7-6, the J call TRBJ2-1; TRBD2 matches at 7 bases. The CDR3 consists of 17 residues. Germline CDR1 reads SGHVS; CDR2 reads FNYEAQ. V lost 2 bases to trimming and J lost 3 bases; unmatched junction nucleotides: 10. The complete variable domain, with remaining parts taken from reference TRBV7-6 and TRBJ2-1, reads GAGVSQSPRYKVTKRGQDVALRCDPISGHVSLYWYRQALGQGPEFLTYFNYEAQQDKSGLPNDRFSAERPEGSISTLTIQRTEQRDSAMYRCASSLYPTSAIYNEQFFGPGTRLTVL.

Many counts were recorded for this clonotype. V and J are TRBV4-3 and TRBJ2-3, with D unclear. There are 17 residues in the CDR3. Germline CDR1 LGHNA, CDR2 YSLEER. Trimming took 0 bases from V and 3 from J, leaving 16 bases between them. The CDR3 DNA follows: TGCGCCAGCAGCCAAGACGTCGTCCAGAGGAAAACAGATACGCAGTATTTT. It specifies CASSQDVVQRKTDTQYF.

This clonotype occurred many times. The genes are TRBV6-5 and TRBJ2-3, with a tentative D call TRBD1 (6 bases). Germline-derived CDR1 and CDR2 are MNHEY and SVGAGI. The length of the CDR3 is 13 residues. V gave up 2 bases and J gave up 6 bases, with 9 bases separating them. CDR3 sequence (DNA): TGTGCCAGCAGTTACGGAAGGGGGGATACGCAGTATTTT. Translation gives CASSYGRGDTQYF.

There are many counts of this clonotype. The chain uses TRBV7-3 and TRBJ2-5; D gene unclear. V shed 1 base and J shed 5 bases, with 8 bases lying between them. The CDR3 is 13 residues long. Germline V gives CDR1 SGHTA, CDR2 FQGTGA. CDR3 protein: CASSLSLAETQYF. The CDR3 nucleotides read TGTGCCAGCAGCTTAAGTCTGGCGGAGACCCAGTACTTC.

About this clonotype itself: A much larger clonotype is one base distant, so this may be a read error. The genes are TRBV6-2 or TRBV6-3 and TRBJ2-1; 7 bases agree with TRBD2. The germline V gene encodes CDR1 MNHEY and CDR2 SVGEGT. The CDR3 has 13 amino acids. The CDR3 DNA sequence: TGTGCCAGCAGGTCTAGCGGACCCAATGAGCGGTTCTTC. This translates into CASRSSGPNERFF.

The CDR3 here is CASSSGPANTGELFF. DNA for the CDR3: TGTGCCAGCAGCTCGGGCCCTGCGAACACCGGGGAGCTGTTTTTT. The chain couples TRBV11-2 to TRBJ2-2; D not resolved. V was shortened by 4 bases and J by 0 bases, with 9 bases between the two germline ends. The CDR3 spans 15 residues. CDR1 and CDR2 (germline): SGHAT, FQNNGV.

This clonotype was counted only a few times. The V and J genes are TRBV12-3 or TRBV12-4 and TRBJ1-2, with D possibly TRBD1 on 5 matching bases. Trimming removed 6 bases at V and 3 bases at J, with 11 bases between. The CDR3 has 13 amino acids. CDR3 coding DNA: TGTGCCAGCAGCTACCGGGACTACTATGGCTACACCTTC. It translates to CASSYRDYYGYTF.

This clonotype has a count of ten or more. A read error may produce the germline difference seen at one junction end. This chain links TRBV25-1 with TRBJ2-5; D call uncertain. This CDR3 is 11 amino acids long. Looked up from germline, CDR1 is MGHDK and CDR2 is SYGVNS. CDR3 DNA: TGTGCCAGCAGTGCCCAAAAGACCCAGTACTTC. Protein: CASSAQKTQYF.

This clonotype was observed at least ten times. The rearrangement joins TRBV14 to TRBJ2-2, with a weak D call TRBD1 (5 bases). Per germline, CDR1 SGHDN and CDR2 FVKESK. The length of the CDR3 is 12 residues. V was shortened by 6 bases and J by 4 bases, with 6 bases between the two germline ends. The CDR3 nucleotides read TGTGCCAGCAGAGACAGCACCGGGGAGCTGTTTTTT. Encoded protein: CASRDSTGELFF.

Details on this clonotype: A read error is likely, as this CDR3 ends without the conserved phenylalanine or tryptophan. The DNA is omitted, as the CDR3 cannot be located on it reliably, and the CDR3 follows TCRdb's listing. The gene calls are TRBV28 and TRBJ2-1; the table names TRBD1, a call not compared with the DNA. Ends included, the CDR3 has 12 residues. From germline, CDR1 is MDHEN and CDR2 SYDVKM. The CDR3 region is CASSWRRPPPFI.

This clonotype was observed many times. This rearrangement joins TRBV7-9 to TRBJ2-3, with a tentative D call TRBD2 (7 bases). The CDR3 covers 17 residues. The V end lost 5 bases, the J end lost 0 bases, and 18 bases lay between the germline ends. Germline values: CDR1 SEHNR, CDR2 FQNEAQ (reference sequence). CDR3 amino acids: CASSLAPGGPSTDTQYF. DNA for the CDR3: TGTGCCAGCAGCCTCGCACCCGGGGGGCCCAGCACAGATACGCAGTATTTT. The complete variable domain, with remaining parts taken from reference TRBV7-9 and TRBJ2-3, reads DTGVSQNPRHKITKRGQNVTFRCDPISEHNRLYWYRQTLGQGPEFLTYFQNEAQLEKSRLLSDRFSAERPKGSFSTLEIQRTEQGDSAMYLCASSLAPGGPSTDTQYFGPGTRLTVL.

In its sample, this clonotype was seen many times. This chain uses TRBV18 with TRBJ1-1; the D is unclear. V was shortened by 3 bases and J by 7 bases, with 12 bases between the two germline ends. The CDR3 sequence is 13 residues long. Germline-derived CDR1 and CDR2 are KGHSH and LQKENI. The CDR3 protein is CASSPPLRDEAFF. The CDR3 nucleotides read TGTGCCAGCTCACCCCCCCTGAGGGATGAAGCTTTCTTT.

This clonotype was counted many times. The CDR3 spells CSAREGTHNSPLHF. Written as DNA, the CDR3 is TGCAGTGCTAGAGAAGGGACACATAATTCACCCCTCCACTTT. This sequence joins TRBV20-1 and TRBJ1-6, with D maybe TRBD1 (6 bases). This CDR3 contains 14 residues. The V and J ends lost 0 bases and 5 bases respectively, with 8 bases between them. Germline V gene lookup returns CDR1 DFQATT and CDR2 SNEGSKA (reference sequence).

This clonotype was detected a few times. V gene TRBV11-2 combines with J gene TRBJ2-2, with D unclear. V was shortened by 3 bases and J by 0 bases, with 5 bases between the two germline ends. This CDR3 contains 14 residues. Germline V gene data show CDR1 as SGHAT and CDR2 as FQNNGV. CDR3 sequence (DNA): TGTGCCAGCAGCTTCCCATCGAACACCGGGGAGCTGTTTTTT. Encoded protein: CASSFPSNTGELFF.

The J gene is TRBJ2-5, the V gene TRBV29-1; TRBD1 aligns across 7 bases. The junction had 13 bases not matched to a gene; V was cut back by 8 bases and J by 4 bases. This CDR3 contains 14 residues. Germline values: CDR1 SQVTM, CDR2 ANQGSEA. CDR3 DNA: TGCAGCATCCTAAGGTGGACAGGCAGAGAGACCCAGTACTTC. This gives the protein CSILRWTGRETQYF.